The present T cell receptor beta chain was sequenced within a study of blood T cell repertoires in COVID-19. The study assigned cohorts using participant-reported clinical history. Recovered Cohort 3 donors showed two negative PCRs, clearance, or symptom resolution. Sequencing was performed with immunoSEQ multiplex PCR; in TCRdb, only in-frame clones are kept and a portion is missing. The sample records 250,000 to 350,000 clones, roughly 90% being singletons. With V trimmed by 3 bases and J by 9 bases, 3 bases remained unmatched. The germline gives CDR1 KGHSH, CDR2 LQKENI. The CDR3 runs 15 residues. Sequencing was carried out using PBMCs or T cells enriched from blood (not recorded which). The TCR comes from a woman in her 30s who had recovered from COVID-19. This chain joins TRBV18 and TRBJ2-1; 15 nucleotides align to TRBD2. The CDR3 nucleotides read TGTGCCAGCTCACCCGGACTAGCGGGAGGGGCTGAGCAGTTCTTC. Residues: CASSPGLAGGAEQFF.